The 2 T cell receptor beta chains presented below share a single source sample, sequenced in a study of cytomegalovirus exposure and HLA in healthy donors. The PCR made use of 60 Vbeta and 13 Jbeta primers. Using immunoSEQ multiplex PCR, the repertoire was profiled, and TCRdb retains in-frame clones only, with some absent. The table records 160,000 or so clones, 70% of them present only once. The sequencing input was PBMCs. The source of these receptors is a man aged 18 to 35 in good health and CMV-seropositive.

The CDR3 region is CASSFRNYGYTF. The CDR3 coding sequence is TGCGCCAGCAGCTTCAGGAACTATGGCTACACCTTC. This rearrangement joins TRBV5-1 to TRBJ1-2, with D unresolved. V shed 2 bases and J shed 2 bases, with 4 bases lying between them. This CDR3 has 12 amino acids. Germline loops: CDR1 SGHRS, CDR2 YFSETQ.

The chain links TRBV6-1 to TRBJ2-6, with D tentatively TRBD2 (7 bases). This CDR3 has 16 amino acids. Germline CDR1 MNHNS, CDR2 SASEGT. With 3 bases removed from V and 5 bases from J, the gap between germline ends came to 14 bases. The CDR3 sequence is CASSEGRGGRANVLTF. For the CDR3, the DNA is TGTGCCAGCAGTGAGGGAAGGGGGGGGCGGGCCAACGTCCTGACTTTC.